Listed here are 10 T cell receptor beta chains from one sample, sequenced in a study of blood T cell repertoires in COVID-19. The repertoire was sequenced with immunoSEQ multiplex PCR; TCRdb's copy has only in-frame clones and lacks some. Of fewer than 120,000 clones listed, 60% to 80% are singletons. The specimen sequenced was peripheral blood. The source of these receptors is a woman over 75 with active or convalescent COVID-19.

The chain recombines TRBV4-3 with TRBJ1-5; D perhaps matches TRBD1 (5 bases). Looked up from germline, CDR1 is LGHNA and CDR2 is YSLEER. V lost 2 bases, J lost 16 bases, and 21 bases lay in between. The CDR3 length is 14 residues. The CDR3 DNA is TGCGCCAGCAGCCAAAAATTGGGCGGGGCTGGGATACATTTT. It yields the protein CASSQKLGGAGIHF.

The rearrangement joins TRBV12-3 or TRBV12-4 to TRBJ1-3; D gene uncertain. This CDR3 has 13 amino acids. Trimming cost V 5 bases and J 11 bases, with 16 bases left between them. The CDR3 protein is CASSKAEPTAIYF. CDR3 DNA: TGTGCCAGCAGTAAGGCAGAGCCTACAGCCATATATTTT.

This chain links TRBV29-1 with TRBJ2-3; D is perhaps TRBD1 (6 bases). Between the trimmed V and J ends, which lost 1 base and 0 bases, there was a span of 17 bases. Germline values: CDR1 SQVTM, CDR2 ANQGSEA. CDR3 length: 17 residues. CDR3 sequence reads: CSVEGPGDGSSTDTQYF. DNA of the CDR3: TGCAGCGTTGAAGGGCCAGGGGACGGCTCTAGCACAGATACGCAGTATTTT.

The chain couples TRBV5-1 to TRBJ1-2; TRBD1 matches at 8 bases. In germline, CDR1 is SGHRS, CDR2 YFSETQ. Losses at the gene ends were 3 bases for V and 4 bases for J; bases not matched to a gene: 5. CDR3 length equals 14 residues. The CDR3 loop reads CASSSRTGSYGYTF. CDR3 bases: TGCGCCAGCAGCTCCAGGACAGGGAGCTATGGCTACACCTTC.

This clone has only a few counts. J is TRBJ1-2 and V is TRBV19; 7 bases line up with TRBD1. This CDR3 has 14 amino acids. Trimming at V came to 5 bases and at J to 3 bases, leaving 6 bases not matched to a gene. The germline gives CDR1 LNHDA, CDR2 SQIVND (reference sequence). Here the CDR3 reads CASSSTGWYYGYTF. In DNA form, the CDR3 reads TGTGCCAGTAGTTCGACAGGGTGGTACTATGGCTACACCTTC.

The CDR3 DNA is TGTGCCAGCAGCAAAGGATCGGCCGACTGCCCGCCGCGGGGGGGGCAGTTCTTC. It translates to CASSKGSADCPPRGGQFF. The rearrangement joins TRBV21-1 to TRBJ2-1; the table's D call, TRBD2, has no DNA check behind it. TRBV21-1 is designated a pseudogene. CDR3 length: 18 amino acids.

The chain combines TRBV6-5 with TRBJ1-2; D gene ambiguous. This CDR3 comprises 13 residues. V lost 7 bases and J lost 8, with 17 bases in between. Germline V gives CDR1 MNHEY, CDR2 SVGAGI. CDR3 DNA sequence: TGTGCCAGCACTCCGGGAGTAGGGAAAGGCTACACCTTC. It codes for CASTPGVGKGYTF.

The chain recombines TRBV7-9 with TRBJ2-4; TRBD1 is a possible D gene (6 bases). This CDR3 has 14 residues. V was shortened by 4 bases and J by 8 bases, with 15 bases between the two germline ends. Per the germline V gene, CDR1 is SEHNR and CDR2 is FQNEAQ (reference sequence). The CDR3: CASSSDQGWDIQYF. CDR3 coding DNA: TGTGCCAGCAGCTCCGATCAGGGGTGGGACATTCAGTACTTC.

The rearrangement links TRBV28 to TRBJ1-1; D remains ambiguous. Germline assignment: CDR1 MDHEN and CDR2 SYDVKM. V was shortened by 5 bases and J by 3 bases, with 16 bases between the two germline ends. The CDR3 covers 15 residues. CDR3 protein: CASSDPTRKYTEAFF. The CDR3 DNA follows: TGTGCCAGCAGTGACCCGACTAGAAAATACACTGAAGCTTTCTTT.

The chain employs TRBV9 and TRBJ2-6; possible D gene TRBD1, 6 bases. The CDR3 spans 16 residues. Germline V lookup: CDR1 SGDLS, CDR2 YYNGEE. Trimming stripped 4 bases from V and 0 bases from J, with 11 bases between. The CDR3 here is CASSSNRASGANVLTF. The CDR3 DNA follows: TGTGCCAGCAGCTCGAACAGGGCCTCTGGGGCCAACGTCCTGACTTTC.